This T cell receptor beta chain was captured in a study of cytomegalovirus exposure and HLA in healthy donors. This CDR3 has 16 amino acids. The germline V and J ends were trimmed by 1 base and 4 bases, with 15 bases remaining between them. Per the germline V gene, CDR1 is MGHRA and CDR2 is YSYEKL. It was with 60 Vbeta and 13 Jbeta primers that the PCR ran. Method: immunoSEQ multiplex PCR; TCRdb's copy keeps in-frame clones and lacks some. The table lists 45,000 to 65,000 clones, 60% to 80% of them singletons. The chain joins TRBV4-1 to TRBJ2-3; D call uncertain. The sequencing input was PBMCs. This clonotype was obtained from a woman aged 40-49 years in good health and CMV-seropositive. CDR3 coding DNA: TGCGCCAGCAGCCAAGGGGTTCGGCAGAGCGCAGATACGCAGTATTTT. Its protein is CASSQGVRQSADTQYF.